The rows below give T cell receptor beta chains drawn from one sample of a study of Graves' ophthalmopathy and Graves' hyperthyroidism. TCRdb re-called the multiplex PCR reads with MiXCR, one entry per CDR3 protein. This sample has about 370,000 distinct CDR3 sequences, with approximately 17% found just once. Sequencing was carried out using peripheral blood. The receptors were sampled from an adult woman with stable Graves' hyperthyroidism. CDR3s include the opening cysteine and the closing phenylalanine or tryptophan. The order of the fields is J gene, V gene, D gene, clone size, CDR3 protein, CDR3 DNA. The D gene is left open where the match is weak. The size entry is marked missing in some rows and otherwise reads once, few, many or a size class.

>TRBJ2-7|TRBV6-1|.|many
CANRPRDEQYF
TGTGCCAACCGCCCGAGGGACGAGCAGTACTTC
>TRBJ2-5|TRBV6-5|.|many
CASSYSRAAQWTQYF
TGTGCCAGCAGTTACTCACGGGCGGCGCAATGGACCCAGTACTTC
>TRBJ1-5|TRBV20-1|TRBD1|.
CSAGGGQGDQPQHF
TGCAGTGCTGGCGGAGGACAGGGGGACCAGCCCCAGCATTTT
>TRBJ2-7|TRBV7-2|TRBD2|many
CASSPSGAGEQYF
TGTGCCAGCAGCCCTAGCGGGGCGGGGGAGCAGTACTTC
>TRBJ1-1|TRBV27|.|many
CASSPQGGGWGTEAFF
TGTGCCAGCAGCCCCCAGGGCGGGGGTTGGGGCACTGAAGCTTTCTTT
>TRBJ1-5|TRBV12-3/TRBV12-4|.|once
CASSQGEGNQPQHF
TGTGCCAGCAGTCAGGGAGAAGGCAATCAGCCCCAGCATTTT
>TRBJ1-1|TRBV20-1|.|.
CSARLRGAGEAFF
TGCAGTGCTAGGTTACGCGGCGCGGGTGAAGCTTTCTTT
>TRBJ1-1|TRBV28|.|many
CASSFRETEAFF
TGTGCCAGCAGTTTTCGAGAGACAGAAGCTTTCTTT
>TRBJ2-7|TRBV20-1|TRBD2|many
CSARVSGASYEQYF
TGCAGTGCTAGGGTTAGCGGGGCCTCCTACGAGCAGTACTTC
>TRBJ1-6|TRBV11-2|.|.
CASSLGHISYNSPLHF
TGTGCCAGCAGCTTGGGACACATCTCCTATAATTCACCCCTCCACTTT
>TRBJ2-7|TRBV10-3|.|.
CAIRSDSYEQYF
TGTGCCATCAGATCCGACTCCTACGAGCAGTACTTC
>TRBJ2-7|TRBV28|TRBD2|.
CASSSLAGGRPEQYF
TGTGCCAGCAGTTCTTTAGCGGGAGGAAGGCCCGAGCAGTACTTC
>TRBJ2-7|TRBV12-3/TRBV12-4|.|many
CASSPEGGEQYF
TGTGCCAGCAGCCCGGAGGGTGGCGAGCAGTACTTC
>TRBJ2-5|TRBV30|.|many
CAWKWAGSETQYF
TGTGCCTGGAAATGGGCAGGGTCGGAGACCCAGTACTTC
>TRBJ2-7|TRBV6-1|.|many
CATTGFAYEQYF
TGTGCCACCACAGGGTTTGCCTACGAGCAGTACTTC
>TRBJ1-6|TRBV18|TRBD1|many
CASSPNRGGSPLHF
TGTGCCAGCTCACCGAACAGGGGAGGTTCACCCCTCCACTTT
>TRBJ2-7|TRBV27|.|many
CASSLSTAYEQYF
TGTGCCAGCAGTTTATCGACTGCCTACGAGCAGTACTTC
>TRBJ2-4|TRBV6-1|TRBD1|few
CASGQGKNIQYF
TGTGCCAGTGGACAGGGCAAAAACATTCAGTACTTC
>TRBJ1-1|TRBV12-3/TRBV12-4|.|.
CASNFQGTEAFF
TGTGCCAGCAATTTCCAGGGGACTGAAGCTTTCTTT
>TRBJ2-7|TRBV28|.|many
CASSTEQVREQYF
TGTGCCAGCAGTACTGAACAGGTTCGCGAGCAGTACTTC